A selection of T cell receptor beta chains follows, all from one sample in a study of post-analysis software for immune sequencing data. MiXCR, run by TCRdb on the PCR reads, gives a single entry per CDR3 protein. The table shows around 710,000 distinct CDR3 sequences, with just over 45% occurring only once. The sequenced sample was blood. All receptors derive from a girl between 5 and 17 years old with multiple sclerosis. Each CDR3 is given with its conserved first and last residue. The order of the fields is J gene, V gene, CDR3 protein.

j_call: TRBJ1-1; v_call: TRBV7-8; cdr3_aa: CASSSDQGRFNTEAFF
j_call: TRBJ2-4; v_call: TRBV24-1; cdr3_aa: CATSRGGEAKNIQYF
j_call: TRBJ2-1; v_call: TRBV12-3/TRBV12-4; cdr3_aa: CASSGTIGTIYNEQFF
j_call: .; v_call: TRBV20-1; cdr3_aa: CSATQYFILAGGQYEQYF
j_call: TRBJ1-2; v_call: TRBV7-2; cdr3_aa: CALPTGKGYTF
j_call: TRBJ1-2; v_call: TRBV6-5; cdr3_aa: CASSYSRSSGYTF
j_call: TRBJ2-1; v_call: TRBV29-1; cdr3_aa: CSANRDRGGNEQFF
j_call: TRBJ1-1; v_call: TRBV6-1; cdr3_aa: CASSEGRDTEAFF
j_call: TRBJ2-3; v_call: TRBV5-6; cdr3_aa: CASSLEGQGINTQYF
j_call: TRBJ1-2; v_call: TRBV12-3/TRBV12-4; cdr3_aa: CASSQTGPSGYGYTF
j_call: .; v_call: TRBV3-1; cdr3_aa: CASSQVRRGLGETQYF
j_call: TRBJ2-3; v_call: TRBV6-6; cdr3_aa: CASSYSASGDGGTQYF
j_call: TRBJ2-1; v_call: TRBV15; cdr3_aa: CATSQSLAGGQINNEQFF
j_call: TRBJ2-3; v_call: TRBV5-6; cdr3_aa: CASSISGTQYF
j_call: TRBJ2-7; v_call: TRBV28; cdr3_aa: CASTSRRAAIYEQYF
j_call: TRBJ2-2; v_call: TRBV5-1; cdr3_aa: CASRKGLQTNTGELFF
j_call: TRBJ2-6; v_call: TRBV15; cdr3_aa: CATSREGSGGANVLTF
j_call: TRBJ2-1; v_call: TRBV7-9; cdr3_aa: CASSYLAGVREQFF
j_call: TRBJ1-5; v_call: TRBV12-5; cdr3_aa: CASGVGQGNNQPQHF
j_call: TRBJ2-1; v_call: TRBV7-3; cdr3_aa: CASSYSTTGANEQFF
j_call: TRBJ1-2; v_call: TRBV28; cdr3_aa: CASSWEGHYGYTF
j_call: TRBJ2-4; v_call: TRBV7-9; cdr3_aa: CASSLELGQGAREQYF
j_call: TRBJ2-7; v_call: TRBV12-3/TRBV12-4; cdr3_aa: CASTPGQTYERYF
j_call: TRBJ2-7; v_call: TRBV12-3/TRBV12-4; cdr3_aa: CASGKTGDNYEQYF
j_call: TRBJ2-7; v_call: TRBV28; cdr3_aa: CASSLCGDGSSCEQYF
j_call: TRBJ2-3; v_call: TRBV20-1; cdr3_aa: CSAQQGTALLDTQYF
j_call: TRBJ2-1; v_call: TRBV25-1; cdr3_aa: CASSTEISSYNEQFF
j_call: TRBJ2-5; v_call: TRBV27; cdr3_aa: CASSLRYQETQYF
j_call: TRBJ2-5; v_call: TRBV20-1; cdr3_aa: CSARDPGGRRLNEQYF
j_call: TRBJ2-1; v_call: TRBV7-2; cdr3_aa: CASSLEHYLGNEQFF
j_call: TRBJ2-1; v_call: TRBV5-1; cdr3_aa: CASSLRTSGTFNEQFF
j_call: TRBJ2-1; v_call: TRBV5-5; cdr3_aa: CASSFLTQAGGPSFNEQFF
j_call: TRBJ2-7; v_call: TRBV4-3; cdr3_aa: CASSQTTGSTYEQYF
j_call: TRBJ1-2; v_call: TRBV20-1; cdr3_aa: CSARVRASYGYTF
j_call: TRBJ2-5; v_call: TRBV6-5; cdr3_aa: CAVRGLETQYF
j_call: TRBJ2-7; v_call: TRBV7-6; cdr3_aa: CASSLASGTLTYEQYF
j_call: TRBJ1-2; v_call: TRBV20-1; cdr3_aa: CSAPGRLARGGYTF
j_call: TRBJ2-1; v_call: TRBV4-1; cdr3_aa: CASSIGTRNEQFF
j_call: .; v_call: TRBV6-6; cdr3_aa: CSSSEFGTSEKTQYF
j_call: .; v_call: TRBV29-1; cdr3_aa: CSVEWSGQETQYF
j_call: TRBJ1-2; v_call: TRBV14; cdr3_aa: CASSQEGQGEGYTF
j_call: .; v_call: TRBV7-9; cdr3_aa: CVSSLTETTYEQYF
j_call: TRBJ1-1; v_call: TRBV27; cdr3_aa: CASRISGQANAEAFF
j_call: TRBJ2-1; v_call: TRBV7-8; cdr3_aa: CASSFPSGTNNEQFF
j_call: TRBJ2-7; v_call: TRBV9; cdr3_aa: CASSVGLNYEQYF
j_call: TRBJ1-1; v_call: TRBV12-3/TRBV12-4; cdr3_aa: CTSSLSQGVRAFF